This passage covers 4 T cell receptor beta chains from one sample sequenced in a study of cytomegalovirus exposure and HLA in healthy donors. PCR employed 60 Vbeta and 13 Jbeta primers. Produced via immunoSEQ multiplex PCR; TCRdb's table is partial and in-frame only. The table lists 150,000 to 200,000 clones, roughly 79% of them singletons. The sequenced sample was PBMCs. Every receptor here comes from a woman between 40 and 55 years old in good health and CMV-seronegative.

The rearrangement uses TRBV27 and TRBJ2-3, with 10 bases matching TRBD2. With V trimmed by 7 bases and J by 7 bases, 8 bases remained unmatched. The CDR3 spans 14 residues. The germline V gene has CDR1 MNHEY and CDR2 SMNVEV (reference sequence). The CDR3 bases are TGTGCCAGCATGCCGGGACTAGCGCTTCATACGCAGTATTTT. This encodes CASMPGLALHTQYF.

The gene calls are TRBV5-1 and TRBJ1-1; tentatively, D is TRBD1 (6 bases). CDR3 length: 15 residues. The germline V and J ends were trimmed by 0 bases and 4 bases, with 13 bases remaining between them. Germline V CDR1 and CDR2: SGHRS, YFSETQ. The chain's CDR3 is CASSLERGAGTEAFF. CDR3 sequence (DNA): TGCGCCAGCAGCTTGGAGCGGGGGGCGGGCACTGAAGCTTTCTTT. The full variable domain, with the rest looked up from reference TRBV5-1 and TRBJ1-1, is KAGVTQTPRYLIKTRGQQVTLSCSPISGHRSVSWYQQTPGQGLQFLFEYFSETQRNKGNFPGRFSGRQFSNSRSEMNVSTLELGDSALYLCASSLERGAGTEAFFGQGTRLTVV.

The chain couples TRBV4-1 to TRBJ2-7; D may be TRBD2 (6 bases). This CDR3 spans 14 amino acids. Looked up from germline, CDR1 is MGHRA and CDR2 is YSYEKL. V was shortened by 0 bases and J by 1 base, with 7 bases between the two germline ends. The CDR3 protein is CASSQETRSYEQYF. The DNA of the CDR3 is TGCGCCAGCAGCCAAGAGACTAGGTCCTACGAGCAGTACTTC.

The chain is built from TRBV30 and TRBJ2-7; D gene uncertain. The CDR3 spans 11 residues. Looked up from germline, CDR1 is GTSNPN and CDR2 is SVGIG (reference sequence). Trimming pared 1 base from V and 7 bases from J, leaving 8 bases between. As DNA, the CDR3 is TGTGCCTGGAGTGAGTTTCGGGAGCAGTACTTC. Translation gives CAWSEFREQYF.